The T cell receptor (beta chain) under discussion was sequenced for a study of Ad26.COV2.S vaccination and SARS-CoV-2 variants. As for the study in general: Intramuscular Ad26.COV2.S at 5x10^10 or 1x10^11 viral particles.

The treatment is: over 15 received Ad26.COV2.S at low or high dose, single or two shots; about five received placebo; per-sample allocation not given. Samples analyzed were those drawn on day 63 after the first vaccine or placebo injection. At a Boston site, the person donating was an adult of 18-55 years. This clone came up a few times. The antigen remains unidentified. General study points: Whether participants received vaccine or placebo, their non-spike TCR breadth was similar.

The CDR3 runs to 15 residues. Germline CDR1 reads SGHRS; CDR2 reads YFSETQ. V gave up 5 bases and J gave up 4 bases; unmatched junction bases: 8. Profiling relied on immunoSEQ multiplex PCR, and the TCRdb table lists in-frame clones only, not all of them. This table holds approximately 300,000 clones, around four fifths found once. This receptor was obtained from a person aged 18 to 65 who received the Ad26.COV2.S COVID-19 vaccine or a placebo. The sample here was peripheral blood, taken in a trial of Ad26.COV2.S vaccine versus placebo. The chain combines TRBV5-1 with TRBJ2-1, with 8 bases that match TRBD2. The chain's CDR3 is CASSLTSGTYNEQFF. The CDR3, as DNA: TGCGCCAGCAGTCTAACTAGCGGTACTTACAATGAGCAGTTCTTC. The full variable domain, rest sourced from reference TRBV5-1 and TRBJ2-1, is KAGVTQTPRYLIKTRGQQVTLSCSPISGHRSVSWYQQTPGQGLQFLFEYFSETQRNKGNFPGRFSGRQFSNSRSEMNVSTLELGDSALYLCASSLTSGTYNEQFFGPGTRLTVL.